The next 32 T cell receptor beta chains were all read from a single sample in a study of T cell changes during pregnancy in multiple sclerosis. Clones were sequenced by immunoSEQ multiplex PCR, and TCRdb holds only the in-frame ones, with some missing. The sample carries more than 25,000 clones, 92% recorded once. This sample comprised peripheral blood, obtained in the first trimester of pregnancy. These receptors were obtained from a female donor in good health, enrolled as a control in a pregnancy study.

The chain joins TRBV7-9 to TRBJ1-6, with 7 nucleotides matching TRBD1. V shed 5 bases and J 8 bases; nucleotides not matched to a gene: 12. The length of the CDR3 is 16 residues. Germline values: CDR1 SEHNR, CDR2 FQNEAQ (reference sequence). CDR3 nucleotides: TGTGCCAGCAGCCCAAACCCCCGGGACAGAGATTCACCCCTCCACTTT. Encoded protein: CASSPNPRDRDSPLHF.

The rearrangement uses TRBV11-2 and TRBJ2-1; tentative D call: TRBD2 (5 bases). Germline V gene sequence: CDR1 SGHAT, CDR2 FQNNGV. Trimming left V 3 bases short and J 2 bases short, with 11 bases between. This CDR3 region has 15 residues. CDR3 loop: CASSLVATPYNEQFF. CDR3 nucleotides: TGTGCCAGCAGCTTGGTAGCGACCCCCTACAATGAGCAGTTCTTC.

The chain couples TRBV7-2 to TRBJ1-1; D is perhaps TRBD1 (6 bases). The CDR3 is made up of 13 amino acids. Trimming pared 0 bases from V and 6 bases from J, leaving 8 bases between. CDR1 and CDR2 from the germline V gene are SGHTA and FQGNSA. The CDR3 DNA reads as TGTGCCAGCAGCTTAGCCGCAGGGGCTGAAGCTTTCTTT. This gives the protein CASSLAAGAEAFF.

The genes are TRBV4-3 and TRBJ1-6, with D hard to call. This CDR3 comprises 13 residues. The germline CDR1 and CDR2 sequences are LGHNA and YSLEER. The V gene lost 1 base and the J gene lost 5 bases, with 3 bases spanning the gap. The CDR3 bases are TGCGCCAGCAGCCAAGTAAATAATTCACCCCTCCACTTT. As protein: CASSQVNNSPLHF.

The V gene is TRBV18, the J gene TRBJ2-7; TRBD1 agrees at 9 bases. Germline V lookup: CDR1 KGHSH, CDR2 LQKENI. The CDR3 contains 15 residues. With V trimmed by 3 bases and J by 3 bases, 6 bases remained unmatched. CDR3 residues: CASSPLTGGGYEQYF. The CDR3 nucleotides read TGTGCCAGCTCACCTCTGACAGGGGGGGGCTACGAGCAGTACTTC.

The rearrangement joins TRBV5-1 to TRBJ2-3, with a weak D call TRBD2 (6 bases). CDR1 and CDR2 (germline): SGHRS, YFSETQ. The CDR3 has 14 residues. Trimming removed 0 bases at V and 4 bases at J, with 9 bases between. CDR3 sequence: CASSLETRADTQYF. The CDR3, as DNA: TGCGCCAGCAGCTTGGAGACTAGGGCAGATACGCAGTATTTT.

The chain has TRBV6-5 and TRBJ2-7; D not resolved. CDR1 and CDR2 (germline): MNHEY, SVGAGI. V was pared by 6 bases and J by 7 bases, with 13 bases between. CDR3 length: 12 residues. CDR3 sequence: CASSTRHGEQYF. Here the CDR3 DNA reads TGTGCCAGCAGCACCCGTCACGGGGAGCAGTACTTC.

V is TRBV2 and J is TRBJ1-1; D not resolved. Germline V lookup: CDR1 SNHLY, CDR2 FYNNEI. V dropped 3 bases and J dropped 6 bases, with 8 bases sitting between them. The CDR3 contains 12 residues. CDR3: CASSEGSPEAFF. CDR3 nucleotides: TGTGCCAGCAGTGAGGGCAGTCCTGAAGCTTTCTTT.

This sequence joins TRBV5-6 and TRBJ2-3; the D is unclear. The CDR3 covers 11 residues. Germline assignment: CDR1 SGHDT and CDR2 YYEEEE. Trimming shortened V by 4 bases and J by 6 bases, and 6 bases separated the two germline ends. The CDR3 coding sequence is TGTGCCAGCAGCCTGAGGGATACGCAGTATTTT. Protein sequence: CASSLRDTQYF.

The chain links TRBV21-1 to TRBJ1-1. TRBV21-1 is described as a pseudogene. The CDR3 is made up of 15 amino acids. The CDR3 here is CASSKKSRGDSEAFF. CDR3 DNA sequence: TGTGCCAGCAGCAAAAAAAGTCGAGGGGACTCGGAAGCTTTCTTT.

The rearrangement uses TRBV15 and TRBJ1-1, with D unresolved. Germline CDR1 reads LNHNV; CDR2 reads YYDKDF (reference sequence). Trimming shortened V by 1 base and J by 2 bases, and 11 bases separated the two germline ends. The CDR3 covers 15 residues. The CDR3 region has the DNA TGTGCCACCAGCAGAGTGAAGGGAGGAAACACTGAAGCTTTCTTT. This codes for CATSRVKGGNTEAFF. Filled out from reference TRBV15 and TRBJ1-1, the complete variable domain reads DAMVIQNPRYQVTQFGKPVTLSCSQTLNHNVMYWYQQKSSQAPKLLFHYYDKDFNNEADTPDNFQSRRPNTSFCFLDIRSPGLGDTAMYLCATSRVKGGNTEAFFGQGTRLTVV.

The table lists this clone with a few counts. The rearrangement uses TRBV5-1 and TRBJ2-2; the match to TRBD1 covers 7 bases. V lost 0 bases to trimming and J lost 7 bases; unmatched junction nucleotides: 6. The germline gives CDR1 SGHRS, CDR2 YFSETQ. The CDR3 is made up of 15 amino acids. CDR3 loop: CASSLGTGVHGELFF. The DNA of the CDR3 is TGCGCCAGCAGCTTGGGAACAGGGGTCCACGGGGAGCTGTTTTTT.

V gene TRBV18 combines with J gene TRBJ1-4; perhaps TRBD1 as D (6 bases). The germline V and J ends were trimmed by 3 bases and 8 bases, with 10 bases remaining between them. The CDR3 sequence is 13 residues long. Germline V gene lookup returns CDR1 KGHSH and CDR2 LQKENI. CDR3: CASSPGGREKLFF. CDR3 DNA: TGTGCCAGCTCACCCGGGGGGCGCGAAAAACTGTTTTTT.

The chain joins TRBV30 to TRBJ1-4, with 7 bases lining up with TRBD1. With V trimmed by 2 bases and J by 3 bases, 3 bases remained unmatched. CDR3 length: 14 residues. Per the germline V gene, CDR1 is GTSNPN and CDR2 is SVGIG (reference sequence). In nucleotides, the CDR3 is TGTGCCTGGAGTAGGGGGACAGCTAATGAAAAACTGTTTTTT. This codes for CAWSRGTANEKLFF.

The rearrangement links TRBV10-3 to TRBJ2-3; no clear D. V lost 3 bases, J lost 1 base, and 8 bases lay in between. The CDR3 is 14 residues long. The germline gives CDR1 ENHRY, CDR2 SYGVKD. The CDR3 region is CAISDWARTDTQYF. As DNA, the CDR3 is TGTGCCATCAGTGATTGGGCACGCACAGATACGCAGTATTTT.

In DNA, the CDR3 is TGTGCCAGCAGCTCGGAAGAAGGTAGCGGGAGCTCCTACAATGAGCAGTTCTTC. Its translation: CASSSEEGSGSSYNEQFF. The rearrangement links TRBV7-9 to TRBJ2-1; 9 nucleotides line up with TRBD2. With 4 bases clipped from V and 0 bases from J, the junction kept 10 bases outside the gene matches. This CDR3 has 18 residues. Germline V gene sequence: CDR1 SEHNR, CDR2 FQNEAQ (reference sequence). The whole variable domain, filled in from reference TRBV7-9 and TRBJ2-1, reads DTGVSQNPRHKITKRGQNVTFRCDPISEHNRLYWYRQTLGQGPEFLTYFQNEAQLEKSRLLSDRFSAERPKGSFSTLEIQRTEQGDSAMYLCASSSEEGSGSSYNEQFFGPGTRLTVL.

This clone was seen a handful of times. This chain uses TRBV2 with TRBJ2-1; D gene unclear. This CDR3 comprises 13 residues. Germline V CDR1 and CDR2: SNHLY, FYNNEI. V was trimmed by 2 bases and J by 7 bases, leaving 9 bases between them. DNA for the CDR3: TGTGCCAGCAGTGAACCATTCAGAAATGAGCAGTTCTTC. Amino acid sequence: CASSEPFRNEQFF.

The CDR3 spells CASSSPTGYGYTF. CDR3 coding DNA: TGTGCCAGCAGCTCCCCAACAGGGTATGGCTACACCTTC. The chain recombines TRBV5-4 with TRBJ1-2; perhaps TRBD1 as D (6 bases). Per the germline V gene, CDR1 is SGHNT and CDR2 is YYREEE (reference sequence). V was cut by 3 bases and J by 5 bases, with 11 bases left in between. The CDR3 loop spans 13 amino acids.

V and J are TRBV16 and TRBJ1-2, with 7 positions matching TRBD1. The V and J ends lost 6 bases and 4 bases, in that order; junction bases with no gene match: 5. Germline V gene lookup returns CDR1 KGHSY and CDR2 FQNENV. This CDR3 contains 13 residues. The CDR3 DNA reads as TGTGCCAGCAGTTTCGGGACAGTCTATGGCTACACCTTC. Protein: CASSFGTVYGYTF.

V usage is TRBV7-2 and J usage is TRBJ1-2, with 8 bases identical to TRBD1. The junction had 6 bases not matched to a gene; V was cut back by 5 bases and J by 7 bases. Germline CDR1 and CDR2: SGHTA and FQGNSA. The length of the CDR3 is 13 residues. CDR3 region: CASSQGQAGGYTF. CDR3 coding DNA: TGTGCCAGCAGCCAGGGACAGGCTGGTGGCTACACCTTC.

This CDR3 reads CAWSIRDRGGYEQYF. DNA of the CDR3: TGTGCCTGGAGTATAAGAGACAGGGGAGGTTACGAGCAGTACTTC. V is TRBV30 and J is TRBJ2-7; TRBD1 matches 8 bases. The trim removed 2 bases at V and 4 bases at J, leaving 10 bases unmatched. The V gene's germline CDR1 is GTSNPN and CDR2 SVGIG (reference sequence). This CDR3 region has 15 residues.

The J gene is TRBJ1-3, the V gene TRBV11-2; 8 nucleotides align to TRBD1. This CDR3 comprises 14 residues. V was clipped by 9 bases and J by 3 bases; unmatched bases: 7. From germline, CDR1 is SGHAT and CDR2 FQNNGV. CDR3 bases: TGTGCCAGTATGACAGGGGAAAGTGGAAACACCATATATTTT. Its translation is CASMTGESGNTIYF.

V usage is TRBV7-9 and J usage is TRBJ2-7; 11 positions match TRBD2. The CDR3 contains 16 residues. V shed 5 bases and J 0 bases; nucleotides not matched to a gene: 6. Germline V CDR1 and CDR2: SEHNR, FQNEAQ (reference sequence). CDR3 residues: CASSLGTSGSSYEQYF. CDR3 DNA: TGTGCCAGCAGCCTGGGGACTAGCGGTAGCTCCTACGAGCAGTACTTC.

The gene calls are TRBV19 and TRBJ2-7; D unresolved. The germline V gene encodes CDR1 LNHDA and CDR2 SQIVND (reference sequence). The germline V and J ends were trimmed by 2 bases and 6 bases, with 17 bases remaining between them. This CDR3 spans 15 amino acids. The CDR3 loop reads CASSILPSEPGEQYF. DNA for the CDR3: TGTGCCAGTAGTATACTCCCCAGCGAGCCCGGCGAGCAGTACTTC. Based on the CDR3 plus reference TRBV19 and TRBJ2-7, the full variable domain is DGGITQSPKYLFRKEGQNVTLSCEQNLNHDAMYWYRQDPGQGLRLIYYSQIVNDFQKGDIAEGYSVSREKKESFPLTVTSAQKNPTAFYLCASSILPSEPGEQYFGPGTRLTVT.

Notes on this clone: One end of the junction varies from germline; a read error may be responsible. The gene calls are TRBV6-1 and TRBJ1-1; D might be TRBD1 (6 bases). Per germline, CDR1 MNHNS and CDR2 SASEGT. The CDR3 extends over 14 amino acids. CDR3 sequence: CASTEQGGNTEAFF. The DNA of the CDR3 is TGTGCCAGCACTGAACAGGGTGGTAACACTGAAGCTTTCTTT.

The V and J genes are TRBV29-1 and TRBJ2-1, with D perhaps matching TRBD1 (6 bases). The germline V gene has CDR1 SQVTM and CDR2 ANQGSEA. V shed 8 bases and J shed 5 bases, with 16 bases lying between them. The CDR3 is 13 amino acids. The CDR3 sequence: CSSSGQWDNEQFF. CDR3 bases: TGCAGCTCTAGTGGACAGTGGGACAATGAGCAGTTCTTC.

The CDR3 here is CASSLGQGAFYEQYF. The CDR3 DNA is TGTGCCAGCAGCTTAGGACAGGGGGCTTTCTACGAGCAGTACTTC. The V gene is TRBV7-2, the J gene TRBJ2-7; 10 bases align to TRBD1. The CDR3 has 15 amino acids. V lost 1 base to trimming and J lost 3 bases; unmatched junction nucleotides: 3. Germline V lookup: CDR1 SGHTA, CDR2 FQGNSA.

The chain has TRBV5-4 and TRBJ2-3, with TRBD2 matching 11 bases. J gave up 0 bases and V 5 bases, and 2 bases lay outside the gene matches. The germline CDR1 and CDR2 sequences are SGHNT and YYREEE (reference sequence). The CDR3 spans 15 residues. The CDR3: CASSSGGASTDTQYF. CDR3 nucleotides: TGTGCCAGCAGTAGCGGGGGGGCTAGCACAGATACGCAGTATTTT.

The V and J genes are TRBV9 and TRBJ2-2, with a weak D call TRBD2 (6 bases). Trimming cost V 2 bases and J 5 bases, with 16 bases left between them. Germline values: CDR1 SGDLS, CDR2 YYNGEE. This CDR3 comprises 16 residues. In DNA, the CDR3 is TGTGCCAGCAGCGTGTGGGGGGATAGTGGAACCGGGGAGCTGTTTTTT. It codes for CASSVWGDSGTGELFF. Variable domain in full (rest from reference TRBV9 and TRBJ2-2): DSGVTQTPKHLITATGQRVTLRCSPRSGDLSVYWYQQSLDQGLQFLIQYYNGEERAKGNILERFSAQQFPDLHSELNLSSLELGDSALYFCASSVWGDSGTGELFFGEGSRLTVL.

This CDR3 reads CASSLGFGQGVSEQYF. The CDR3 coding sequence is TGCGCCAGCAGCTTGGGATTCGGGCAGGGCGTAAGCGAGCAGTACTTC. J is TRBJ2-7 and V is TRBV5-1; tentative D call: TRBD1 (5 bases). V lost 0 bases, J lost 6 bases, and 19 bases lay in between. The CDR3 is 16 amino acids. CDR1 SGHRS and CDR2 YFSETQ come from the germline V gene.

This rearrangement joins TRBV7-9 to TRBJ2-7; 8 bases map to TRBD1. With 5 bases clipped from V and 0 bases from J, the junction kept 6 bases outside the gene matches. This CDR3 spans 15 amino acids. CDR1 is SEHNR, CDR2 FQNEAQ, per germline (reference sequence). The CDR3 sequence: CASSPRDRRSYEQYF. CDR3 nucleotide sequence: TGTGCCAGCAGCCCCCGGGACAGGCGCTCCTACGAGCAGTACTTC.

The rearrangement uses TRBV30 and TRBJ1-2; 8 bases are a match to TRBD1. V shed 4 bases, J shed 2 bases, and the junction held 6 bases outside the gene matches. The CDR3 covers 14 residues. CDR1 is GTSNPN and CDR2 is SVGIG in the germline V gene (reference sequence). The CDR3 nucleotides are TGTGCCTGGACCCGGGACAGGCGAAACTATGGCTACACCTTC. It is translated as CAWTRDRRNYGYTF.